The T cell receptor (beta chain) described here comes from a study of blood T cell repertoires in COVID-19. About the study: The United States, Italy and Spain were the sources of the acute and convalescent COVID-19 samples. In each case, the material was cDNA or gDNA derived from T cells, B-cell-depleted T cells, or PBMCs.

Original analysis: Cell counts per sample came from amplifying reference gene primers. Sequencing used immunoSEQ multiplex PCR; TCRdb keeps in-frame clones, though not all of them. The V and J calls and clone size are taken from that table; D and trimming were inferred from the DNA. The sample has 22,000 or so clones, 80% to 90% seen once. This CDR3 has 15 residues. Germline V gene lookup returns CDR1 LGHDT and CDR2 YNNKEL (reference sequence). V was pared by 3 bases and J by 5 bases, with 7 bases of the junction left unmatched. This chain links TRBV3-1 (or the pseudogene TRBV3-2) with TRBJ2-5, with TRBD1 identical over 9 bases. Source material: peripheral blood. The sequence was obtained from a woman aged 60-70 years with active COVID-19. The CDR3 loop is CASSQTGQGWETQYF. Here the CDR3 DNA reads TGTGCCAGCAGCCAGACAGGACAGGGGTGGGAGACCCAGTACTTC.